This T cell receptor (beta chain) was profiled in a study of T cell responses to AZD1222 COVID-19 vaccine. The data were produced by immunoSEQ multiplex PCR, yet TCRdb's version contains in-frame clones alone and is incomplete. The sample yields approximately 170,000 clones, 80% to 90% seen once. General study points: Donors were chiefly white British, with a greater number of females, and clonal diversity was perhaps underestimated. It was only 6 or 7 AZD1222 recipients who were seropositive at baseline.

As for this clone: Its antigen is as yet unknown.

Germline V gene lookup returns CDR1 SGHNT and CDR2 YYREEE (reference sequence). This CDR3 is built from 14 residues. V lost 0 bases, J lost 5 bases, and 9 bases lay in between. This receptor was taken from an adult in good health. This chain uses TRBV5-4 with TRBJ2-4; D is ambiguous. Sample: peripheral blood, taken on day 0 of AZD1222 vaccination. The CDR3 DNA follows: TGTGCCAGCAGCTTGGTTCAGGACCAAAACATTCAGTACTTC. Protein: CASSLVQDQNIQYF. The variable domain in full, with the rest retrieved from reference TRBV5-4 and TRBJ2-4, is ETGVTQSPTHLIKTRGQQVTLRCSSQSGHNTVSWYQQALGQGPQFIFQYYREEENGRGNFPPRFSGLQFPNYSSELNVNALELDDSALYLCASSLVQDQNIQYFGAGTRLSVL.